What follows is one TCR beta chain and its context. This entry belongs to a study of CXCR3-negative and CXCR3-positive naive CD8 T cells. Phenotypically, naive CD8+ T cells corresponded to CD45RO-CCR7+CD27+CD95-. The authors made the TRB cDNA libraries by 5' RACE using UMI labels. Reanalyzing the 5' RACE reads, TCRdb keeps one entry per CDR3 protein, without DNA. The listing contains over 80,000 distinct CDR3 sequences. This CDR3 has 15 amino acids. Germline CDR1 is SGHDN and CDR2 is FVKESK. The sequenced material came from naive CXCR3- CD8+ T cells from blood. Subset described: CD45RO-CCR7+CD27+CD95- naive CD8+ T cells lacking CXCR3 (TNR3-). The TCR originated in a human donor in good health. Some clones in this sample may be carry-over from other donors' samples. The chain joins TRBV14 to TRBJ2-7; no DNA is available, so the TRBD1 call from TCRdb remains unchecked. This CDR3 reads CASSQVGTGVDEQYF.